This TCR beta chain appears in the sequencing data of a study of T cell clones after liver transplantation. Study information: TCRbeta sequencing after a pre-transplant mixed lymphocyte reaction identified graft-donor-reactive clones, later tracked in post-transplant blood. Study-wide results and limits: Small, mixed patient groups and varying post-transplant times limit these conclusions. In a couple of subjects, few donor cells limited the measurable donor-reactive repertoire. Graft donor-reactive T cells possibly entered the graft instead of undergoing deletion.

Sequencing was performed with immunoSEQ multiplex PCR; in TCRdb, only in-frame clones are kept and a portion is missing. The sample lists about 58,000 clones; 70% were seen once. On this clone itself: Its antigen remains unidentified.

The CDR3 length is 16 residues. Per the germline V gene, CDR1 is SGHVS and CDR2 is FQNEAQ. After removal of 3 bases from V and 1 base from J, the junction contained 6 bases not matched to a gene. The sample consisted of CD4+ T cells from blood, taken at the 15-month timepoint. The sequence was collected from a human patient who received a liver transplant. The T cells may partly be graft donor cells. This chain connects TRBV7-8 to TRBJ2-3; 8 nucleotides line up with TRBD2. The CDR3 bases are TGTGCCAGCAGCTTCTACACTAGCGGCGGCACAGATACGCAGTATTTT. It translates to CASSFYTSGGTDTQYF. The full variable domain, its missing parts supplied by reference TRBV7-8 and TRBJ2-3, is GAGVSQSPRYKVAKRGQDVALRCDPISGHVSLFWYQQALGQGPEFLTYFQNEAQLDKSGLPSDRFFAERPEGSVSTLKIQRTQQEDSAVYLCASSFYTSGGTDTQYFGPGTRLTVL.